A selection of T cell receptor beta chains follows, all from one sample in a study of cytomegalovirus exposure and HLA in healthy donors. Libraries were prepared by immunoSEQ multiplex PCR; TCRdb keeps only in-frame clonotypes and omits some of them. The sample lists about 160,000 clones; roughly 81% were seen once. Sequenced material: PBMCs. Receptor source: a woman between 45 and 65 years old in good health and CMV-seronegative. Both conserved end residues are part of each CDR3. A D gene is named only where the DNA matches it firmly. The listing skips clone size in some rows; elsewhere it reads once, few, many or a size class.

d_gene	abundance	v_gene	j_gene	CDR3aa	CDR3nt
NA	NA	TRBV13	TRBJ2-7	CASSLSRASSYEQYF	TGTGCCAGCAGCTTAAGCAGGGCCTCCTCCTACGAGCAGTACTTC
TRBD2	few	TRBV5-1	TRBJ2-3	CASSLVLAGDTQYF	TGCGCCAGCAGCTTGGTACTAGCGGGAGATACGCAGTATTTT
TRBD1	NA	TRBV14	TRBJ2-1	CASSQLDRVYNEQFF	TGTGCCAGCAGCCAGTTGGACAGGGTCTACAATGAGCAGTTCTTC
TRBD2	NA	TRBV7-2	TRBJ2-7	CASSLVSGTSGSYEQYF	TGTGCCAGCAGCTTAGTTTCCGGGACTAGCGGATCCTACGAGCAGTACTTC
TRBD1	NA	TRBV6-5	TRBJ1-2	CASSYTQGDYRGYTF	TGTGCCAGCAGTTATACCCAGGGGGATTATCGTGGCTACACCTTC
NA	NA	TRBV28	TRBJ2-2	CASYRELNTGELFF	TGTGCCAGTTACAGGGAATTGAACACCGGGGAGCTGTTTTTT
NA	NA	TRBV7-6	TRBJ2-1	CASSLDRINNEQFF	TGTGCCAGCAGCTTAGACAGGATAAACAATGAGCAGTTCTTC
NA	once	TRBV5-8	TRBJ1-4	CASSLLGELFF	TGTGCCAGCAGCCTGCTCGGGGAACTGTTTTTT
TRBD2	NA	TRBV10-3	TRBJ2-7	CAISEPSGGGEQYF	TGTGCCATCAGTGAGCCTAGCGGGGGGGGCGAGCAGTACTTC
NA	NA	TRBV27	TRBJ1-2	CASRRVVGGYTF	TGTGCCAGCAGGAGGGTAGTGGGTGGCTACACCTTC
TRBD2	NA	TRBV4-1	TRBJ2-2	CASSQEAGDTGELFF	TGCGCCAGCAGCCAAGAAGCGGGAGACACCGGGGAGCTGTTTTTT
TRBD1	NA	TRBV7-8	TRBJ1-1	CASSLGWTGRDKNTEAFF	TGTGCCAGCAGCTTAGGGTGGACAGGTCGCGACAAGAACACTGAAGCTTTCTTT
TRBD2	NA	TRBV6-1	TRBJ2-1	CASSETSGGLDEQFF	TGTGCCAGCAGTGAGACTAGCGGGGGGCTCGATGAGCAGTTCTTC
NA	once	TRBV28	TRBJ2-1	CATYPPGRSYNEQFF	TGTGCCACCTACCCCCCAGGCAGGTCCTACAATGAGCAGTTCTTC
NA	NA	TRBV4-1	TRBJ1-5	CASSQDPVGTQHF	TGCGCCAGCAGCCAAGATCCCGTGGGGACTCAGCATTTT
TRBD1	NA	TRBV14	TRBJ2-2	CASSQNDRVRANTGELFF	TGTGCCAGCAGCCAAAACGACAGGGTGAGGGCGAACACCGGGGAGCTGTTTTTT
NA	NA	TRBV6-1	TRBJ2-1	CASSESGGSYEQFF	TGTGCCAGCAGTGAGAGTGGCGGCAGCTATGAGCAGTTCTTC
TRBD1	NA	TRBV7-6	TRBJ1-2	CASSSTGATGYTF	TGTGCCAGCAGCTCAACAGGGGCTACTGGCTACACCTTC
NA	NA	TRBV28	TRBJ1-3	CASRDSAGNTIYF	TGTGCCAGCAGAGACAGTGCTGGAAACACCATATATTTT
NA	NA	TRBV2	TRBJ2-7	CASRGTIGSYEQYF	TGTGCCAGCAGAGGGACAATCGGCTCCTACGAGCAGTACTTC
NA	NA	TRBV18	TRBJ1-1	CASSPIDGGRAFF	TGTGCCAGCTCACCAATTGACGGGGGTAGAGCTTTCTTT
NA	NA	TRBV7-2	TRBJ2-7	CASSSEWTAYYEQYF	TGTGCCAGCAGCTCCGAGTGGACAGCCTACTACGAGCAGTACTTC
NA	NA	TRBV6-5	TRBJ2-1	CASSYTGSGLPNEQFF	TGTGCCAGCAGTTACACGGGAAGCGGGTTACCCAATGAGCAGTTCTTC
NA	once	TRBV9	TRBJ2-3	CASSGRPSGGESGDTQYF	TGTGCCAGCAGCGGACGCCCGTCTGGTGGGGAGTCTGGAGATACGCAGTATTTT
NA	NA	TRBV30	TRBJ1-5	CAWSEQHNQPQHF	TGTGCCTGGAGTGAACAGCACAATCAGCCCCAGCATTTT
TRBD1	NA	TRBV19	TRBJ1-1	CASSNPHRGPGGEAFF	TGTGCCAGTAGTAACCCGCACAGGGGCCCCGGGGGTGAAGCTTTCTTT
NA	NA	TRBV18	TRBJ1-5	CASSLTVSIKPQHF	TGTGCCAGCTCACTGACAGTTTCAATCAAGCCCCAGCATTTT
NA	NA	TRBV6-6	TRBJ1-1	CATGKAEAFF	TGTGCCACCGGGAAGGCTGAAGCTTTCTTT
TRBD1	NA	TRBV19	TRBJ2-1	CASTGQNYNEQFF	TGTGCCAGTACGGGACAGAACTACAATGAGCAGTTCTTC
NA	NA	TRBV11-2	TRBJ1-5	CASSLDRSQPQHF	TGTGCCAGCAGCTTAGACCGTAGTCAGCCCCAGCATTTT
NA	NA	TRBV4-2	TRBJ1-1	CASSQGGQGSFF	TGTGCCAGCAGCCAAGGAGGCCAGGGATCTTTCTTT
TRBD1	NA	TRBV27	TRBJ2-5	CASSRRDSQETQYF	TGTGCCAGCAGCCGCCGGGACAGCCAAGAGACCCAGTACTTC
TRBD1	NA	TRBV2	TRBJ1-1	CASSGPRTGGTEAFF	TGTGCCAGCAGTGGCCCGAGGACAGGGGGCACTGAAGCTTTCTTT
TRBD2	few	TRBV4-3	TRBJ2-5	CASSQDPSGGAETQYF	TGCGCCAGCAGCCAAGATCCTAGCGGGGGGGCAGAGACCCAGTACTTC
NA	NA	TRBV7-8	TRBJ2-2	CASSLALNTGELFF	TGTGCCAGCAGCTTAGCGCTAAACACCGGGGAGCTGTTTTTT
NA	NA	TRBV28	TRBJ1-2	CASSPGMYGYTF	TGTGCCAGCAGTCCCGGGATGTATGGCTACACCTTC
TRBD1	NA	TRBV10-3	TRBJ2-7	CAITYSQGAEQYF	TGTGCCATCACCTACTCACAGGGGGCCGAGCAGTACTTC
TRBD1	NA	TRBV19	TRBJ2-7	CASARDRGAYEQYF	TGTGCCAGCGCAAGGGACAGGGGAGCCTACGAGCAGTACTTC
NA	NA	TRBV2	TRBJ2-7	CASSVDRNAYEQYF	TGTGCCAGCAGCGTCGACAGGAACGCCTACGAGCAGTACTTC
TRBD1	NA	TRBV5-8	TRBJ2-3	CASSSGTGASTDTQYF	TGTGCCAGCAGCTCCGGGACAGGGGCCAGCACAGATACGCAGTATTTT
NA	NA	TRBV14	TRBJ1-6	CASSPRSSTGSLHF	TGTGCCAGCAGCCCGCGGAGTAGCACAGGGTCCCTCCACTTT
TRBD1	NA	TRBV27	TRBJ2-4	CASSLFGTGGANIQYF	TGTGCCAGCAGCTTATTTGGAACAGGGGGCGCAAACATTCAGTACTTC
NA	few	TRBV4-2	TRBJ1-6	CASSQALEAGSKSPLHF	TGTGCCAGCAGCCAAGCCTTAGAGGCGGGGAGCAAATCACCCCTCCACTTT
TRBD1	NA	TRBV7-9	TRBJ1-6	CASSLGGQGSPLHF	TGTGCCAGCAGCTTAGGGGGACAGGGGTCACCCCTCCACTTT
NA	few	TRBV5-4	TRBJ1-4	CASSLPGPNEKLFF	TGTGCCAGCAGCTTGCCTGGGCCAAATGAAAAACTGTTTTTT
NA	NA	TRBV15	TRBJ2-7	CATSRVQGSYEQYF	TGTGCCACCAGCAGAGTCCAGGGCTCCTACGAGCAGTACTTC
NA	NA	TRBV7-6	TRBJ1-4	CASSPGGGREKLFF	TGTGCCAGCAGCCCCGGGGGGGGAAGGGAAAAACTGTTTTTT
NA	NA	TRBV21-1	TRBJ2-3	CASSNGRGTSGTDTQYF	TGTGCCAGCAGCAATGGGCGGGGGACTAGCGGCACAGATACGCAGTATTTT
TRBD1	NA	TRBV5-8	TRBJ1-4	CASSRGQGTNEKLFF	TGTGCCAGCAGCCGCGGACAGGGGACAAATGAAAAACTGTTTTTT
NA	NA	TRBV30	TRBJ2-3	CAWMRAGDTQYF	TGTGCCTGGATGCGGGCCGGAGATACGCAGTATTTT
NA	once	TRBV5-1	TRBJ1-2	CASSLSLNYGYTF	TGCGCCAGCAGCCTAAGTTTAAACTATGGCTACACCTTC
NA	NA	TRBV5-1	TRBJ2-7	CASSYSPTVSVSYEQYF	TGCGCCAGCAGCTATTCTCCGACAGTTTCCGTCTCCTACGAGCAGTACTTC
TRBD2	NA	TRBV19	TRBJ2-1	CASSELGSGDEQFF	TGTGCCAGTAGCGAGCTGGGGAGCGGGGATGAGCAGTTCTTC
NA	NA	TRBV7-9	TRBJ2-2	CASSPILNTGELFF	TGTGCCAGCAGCCCGATCCTAAACACCGGGGAGCTGTTTTTT
NA	once	TRBV5-4	TRBJ1-2	CASSSPDTNYGYTF	TGTGCCAGCAGCTCTCCGGACACAAACTATGGCTACACCTTC
TRBD1	NA	TRBV2	TRBJ1-3	CAGQRDRNSLTIYF	TGTGCCGGGCAAAGGGACAGAAATTCGTTGACCATATATTTT
NA	NA	TRBV5-1	TRBJ1-1	CASSLTGSTEAFF	TGCGCCAGCAGCTTGACAGGGAGCACTGAAGCTTTCTTT
NA	few	TRBV5-6	TRBJ2-7	CASSSDSYEQYF	TGTGCCAGCAGCTCCGACTCCTACGAGCAGTACTTC
TRBD1	NA	TRBV7-9	TRBJ1-3	CASSSEGAQGNTIYF	TGTGCCAGCAGCTCGGAGGGGGCACAAGGAAACACCATATATTTT